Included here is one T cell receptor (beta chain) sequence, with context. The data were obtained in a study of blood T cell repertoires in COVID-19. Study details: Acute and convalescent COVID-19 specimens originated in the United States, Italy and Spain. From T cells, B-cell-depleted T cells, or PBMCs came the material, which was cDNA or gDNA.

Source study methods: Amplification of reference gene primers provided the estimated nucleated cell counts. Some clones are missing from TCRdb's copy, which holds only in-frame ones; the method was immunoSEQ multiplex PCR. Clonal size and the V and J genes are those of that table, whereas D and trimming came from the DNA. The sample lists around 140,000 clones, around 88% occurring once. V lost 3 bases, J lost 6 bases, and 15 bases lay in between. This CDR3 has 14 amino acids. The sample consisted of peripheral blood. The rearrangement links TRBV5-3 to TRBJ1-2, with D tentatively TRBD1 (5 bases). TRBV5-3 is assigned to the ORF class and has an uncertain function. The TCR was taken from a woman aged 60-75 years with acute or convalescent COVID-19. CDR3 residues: CARSCFDGGHGYTF. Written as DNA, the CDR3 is TGTGCCAGAAGCTGCTTCGACGGGGGACATGGCTACACCTTC.